Shown below are 27 T cell receptor beta chains from a single sample sequenced in a study of T cell clusters in autoimmune cytopenias. Multiplex touch-down PCR amplified TRB using TRB-A and TRB-B pools in one tube. TCRdb re-analyzed the multiplex PCR reads; it lists each CDR3 protein once, without DNA. Its clone listing holds several thousand distinct CDR3 sequences. Each sample's input was around 270 ng genomic DNA, some 38,000 genome equivalents. Sequencing was performed on peripheral blood. The origin of the receptors is a human donor with an autoimmune cytopenia or autoimmune hepatitis (not recorded which).

V is TRBV5-4 and J is TRBJ2-3; the D gene TCRdb calls, TRBD2, cannot be checked with no DNA. CDR1 and CDR2 from the germline V gene are SGHNT and YYREEE (reference sequence). CDR3 length: 18 amino acids. CDR3 sequence: CASSPEGTSGGTTDTQYF.

The chain carries TRBV19 and TRBJ2-2; without DNA, the TCRdb call of TRBD1 cannot be checked. The CDR3 has 19 amino acids. Germline-derived CDR1 and CDR2 are LNHDA and SQIVND (reference sequence). The CDR3 is CASSTGKYRGKGATGELFF.

The rearrangement joins TRBV7-2 to TRBJ2-7; TCRdb picks TRBD1, but there is no DNA to check that call. Per the germline V gene, CDR1 is SGHTA and CDR2 is FQGNSA. The CDR3 extends over 13 amino acids. Here the CDR3 reads CASSSWTSYEQYF.

This sequence joins TRBV7-4 and TRBJ2-4; checking the TCRdb D call of TRBD1 is not possible without DNA. Looked up from germline, CDR1 is SGHVT and CDR2 is SQSDAQ. The CDR3 extends over 14 amino acids. CDR3 region: CASSFQGTDRIQYF.

This clonotype is called medium-sized based on its frequency. This chain connects TRBV13 to TRBJ2-7. The germline V gene has CDR1 PRHDT and CDR2 FYEKMQ (reference sequence). The CDR3 is made up of 14 amino acids. The CDR3 region is CASSPRGSSYEQYF.

J is TRBJ2-1 and V is TRBV5-4; TCRdb indicates TRBD1, and absent DNA this call remains unverified. Germline lookup yields CDR1 SGHNT and CDR2 YYREEE (reference sequence). There are 19 residues in the CDR3. The chain's CDR3 is CASSLGDRDWKRSYNEQFF. Variable domain in full (rest from reference TRBV5-4 and TRBJ2-1): ETGVTQSPTHLIKTRGQQVTLRCSSQSGHNTVSWYQQALGQGPQFIFQYYREEENGRGNFPPRFSGLQFPNYSSELNVNALELDDSALYLCASSLGDRDWKRSYNEQFFGPGTRLTVL.

Judged by frequency, this clonotype is medium-sized (0.01 to 0.1%). The chain is built from TRBV27 and TRBJ2-5; with no DNA, the TCRdb D assignment of TRBD2 cannot be verified. Germline assignment: CDR1 MNHEY and CDR2 SMNVEV (reference sequence). CDR3 length: 14 amino acids. The CDR3: CASSGYGRVETQYF.

V and J are TRBV5-1 and TRBJ2-2; TCRdb calls TRBD1, which cannot be checked without DNA. This CDR3 contains 16 residues. The germline gives CDR1 SGHRS, CDR2 YFSETQ. CDR3 protein: CASSSGQATNTGELFF.

The J gene is TRBJ1-5, the V gene TRBV6-1; TCRdb's assignment of TRBD1 cannot be checked, as there is no DNA. The germline gives CDR1 MNHNS, CDR2 SASEGT. The CDR3 is made up of 15 amino acids. Here the CDR3 reads CASSYLGQGSQPQHF.

By frequency, this clonotype is medium-sized. The V and J genes are TRBV7-9 and TRBJ2-7. The CDR3 spans 13 residues. Looked up from germline, CDR1 is SEHNR and CDR2 is FQNEAQ (reference sequence). CDR3 region: CASSLTDSYEQYF.

Measured by frequency, this clonotype is medium-sized (0.01 to 0.1%). The chain is built from TRBV6-1 and TRBJ1-2; absent DNA, TCRdb's TRBD1 call cannot be checked. The CDR3 is 11 amino acids. Germline V gene lookup returns CDR1 MNHNS and CDR2 SASEGT. The CDR3 is CASHRGYGYTF.

The chain is built from TRBV5-1 and TRBJ2-3. This CDR3 region has 14 residues. CDR1 is SGHRS, CDR2 YFSETQ, per germline. CDR3: CASSFSQLTDTQYF.

The genes are TRBV5-1 and TRBJ1-3. The CDR3 has 14 amino acids. Germline CDR1 and CDR2: SGHRS and YFSETQ. This chain's CDR3 is CASRDLGGGNTIYF.

V usage is TRBV5-1 and J usage is TRBJ2-2. The CDR3 is made up of 13 amino acids. CDR1 is SGHRS, CDR2 YFSETQ, per germline. CDR3 in amino acids: CATKTANTGELFF.

This chain uses TRBV12-3 or TRBV12-4 with TRBJ2-1. The CDR3 spans 18 residues. This CDR3 is CASSYYKAVNVGANEQFF.

This chain links TRBV6-2 or TRBV6-3 with TRBJ2-3; the D call of TRBD1 rests on TCRdb alone, since no DNA is present to check it. Germline CDR1 is MNHEY and CDR2 is SVGEGT. This CDR3 has 16 amino acids. CDR3: CASSFVGGQITDTQYF.

This chain uses TRBV29-1 with TRBJ2-1; the D call of TRBD1 rests on TCRdb alone, since no DNA is present to check it. Germline-derived CDR1 and CDR2 are SQVTM and ANQGSEA. CDR3 size: 11 residues. The CDR3: CSVGQGPTRFF.

V gene TRBV5-6 combines with J gene TRBJ1-2; the D gene TCRdb calls, TRBD1, cannot be checked with no DNA. The germline V gene encodes CDR1 SGHDT and CDR2 YYEEEE. The CDR3 sequence is 14 residues long. The CDR3 region is CASSPPGGGYGYTF. The full variable domain, completed using reference TRBV5-6 and TRBJ1-2, is DAGVTQSPTHLIKTRGQQVTLRCSPKSGHDTVSWYQQALGQGPQFIFQYYEEEERQRGNFPDRFSGHQFPNYSSELNVNALLLGDSALYLCASSPPGGGYGYTFGSGTRLTVV.

Frequency places this clonotype as medium-sized. The chain links TRBV5-5 to TRBJ1-1; TCRdb picks TRBD1, but there is no DNA to check that call. CDR1 is SGHKS, CDR2 YYEKEE, per germline (reference sequence). The CDR3 extends over 15 amino acids. The CDR3 sequence: CASSLAGTGRTEAFF.

According to its frequency, this clonotype is large. V gene TRBV6-6 combines with J gene TRBJ2-5; absent DNA, TCRdb's TRBD2 call cannot be checked. Germline CDR1 reads MNHNY; CDR2 reads SVGAGI (reference sequence). This CDR3 spans 15 amino acids. This CDR3 is CASSYEALWTETQYF.

This clonotype is medium-sized by frequency. CDR3 sequence: CASSISAASPETQYF. This sequence joins TRBV19 and TRBJ2-5. Germline V gives CDR1 LNHDA, CDR2 SQIVND (reference sequence). CDR3 length: 15 residues.

Considering frequency, this clonotype is medium-sized. V gene TRBV11-1 combines with J gene TRBJ2-7; TCRdb proposes TRBD1, but this gene call is untestable without DNA. The CDR3 is 14 amino acids. Germline CDR1 SGHAT, CDR2 FQDESV (reference sequence). The CDR3 sequence is CASSFSTGDYEQYF.

By frequency, this clonotype is medium-sized. The J gene is TRBJ1-3, the V gene TRBV5-6; the TCRdb D gene call, TRBD1, has no DNA to confirm it. Germline V CDR1 and CDR2: SGHDT, YYEEEE. CDR3 length: 16 amino acids. This CDR3 reads CASSVGQSGLGNTIYF.

The chain joins TRBV18 to TRBJ1-1. The CDR3 extends over 13 amino acids. Germline CDR1 is KGHSH and CDR2 is LQKENI. The CDR3 protein is CASSPDLNTEAFF.

This clonotype registers large (0.1 to 1%) by frequency. J is TRBJ2-2 and V is TRBV15; TCRdb selects TRBD2, and the lack of DNA leaves this call unchecked. Germline-derived CDR1 and CDR2 are LNHNV and YYDKDF (reference sequence). This CDR3 is built from 17 residues. The CDR3 here is CATSFPSTRGLTGELFF.

The V and J genes are TRBV13 and TRBJ2-7. Germline V gives CDR1 PRHDT, CDR2 FYEKMQ (reference sequence). The CDR3 runs to 15 residues. CDR3 sequence reads: CASSLSGNHNYEQYF.

The chain uses TRBV24-1 and TRBJ2-1; the TCRdb D gene call, TRBD2, has no DNA to confirm it. The CDR3 loop spans 14 amino acids. Germline lookup yields CDR1 KGHDR and CDR2 SFDVKD. The CDR3 reads CATSGPEGHNEQFF.